This TCR beta chain is drawn from a study of blood T cell repertoires in COVID-19. Study-level background: COVID-19 samples collected from the United States, Italy and Spain covered acute and convalescent phases. Sources were T cells, B-cell-depleted T cells, or PBMCs; the material itself was cDNA or gDNA.

CDR1 is LGHDT and CDR2 is YNNKEL in the germline V gene (reference sequence). The CDR3 contains 14 residues. After removal of 4 bases from V and 6 bases from J, the junction contained 5 bases not matched to a gene. Source study methods: Amplification of reference gene primers provided the estimated nucleated cell counts. Sequencing was performed with immunoSEQ multiplex PCR; in TCRdb, only in-frame clones are kept and a portion is missing. The D gene and trimming were derived from the DNA, and the V and J assignments and clone size from that table. This sample has over 75,000 clones, with 82% found just once.

The receptor's source is a man between 65 and 80 years old with acute or convalescent COVID-19. The V and J genes are TRBV3-1 (or the pseudogene TRBV3-2) and TRBJ2-1, with 8 bases aligning to TRBD1. Source material: peripheral blood. The CDR3 reads CASSLTDRANEQFF. The CDR3 nucleotides are TGTGCCAGCAGCCTCACGGACAGGGCCAATGAGCAGTTCTTC.